The 29 T cell receptor beta chains listed next were all sequenced from one sample in a study of cytomegalovirus exposure and HLA in healthy donors. The PCR made use of 60 Vbeta and 13 Jbeta primers. Only in-frame clones appear in the TCRdb table, and some are missing; sequencing was by immunoSEQ multiplex PCR. The data show approximately 190,000 clones, roughly 73% seen once. Sample: PBMCs. These receptors were taken from a young woman in good health and CMV-seronegative.

V gene TRBV27 combines with J gene TRBJ2-7; 7 bases are a match to TRBD2. The V segment lost 4 bases and the J segment 0 bases; nucleotides outside the gene matches: 6. Germline V gives CDR1 MNHEY, CDR2 SMNVEV (reference sequence). The CDR3 loop spans 15 amino acids. The CDR3 loop reads CASSWGGSSSYEQYF. The DNA for the CDR3 is TGTGCCAGCAGTTGGGGAGGGAGTAGCTCCTACGAGCAGTACTTC.

The CDR3 nucleotides are TGTGCCAGCAGAAGGACAGGGGACACCGGGGAGCTGTTTTTT. Amino acid sequence: CASRRTGDTGELFF. This chain joins TRBV6-1 and TRBJ2-2; 9 nucleotides line up with TRBD1. V was pared by 6 bases and J by 3 bases, with 2 bases of the junction left unmatched. CDR1 is MNHNS and CDR2 is SASEGT in the germline V gene. The CDR3 runs to 14 residues.

V and J are TRBV9 and TRBJ2-3; 8 nucleotides match TRBD2. Looked up from germline, CDR1 is SGDLS and CDR2 is YYNGEE. Trimming removed 5 bases from V and 2 bases from J; junction bases left unmatched: 4. This CDR3 has 14 amino acids. The CDR3 DNA follows: TGTGCCAGCAGAACTAGCGGCTTCACAGATACGCAGTATTTT. Its translation is CASRTSGFTDTQYF.

The table lists this clone with a few counts. The V gene is TRBV4-1, the J gene TRBJ1-5; 8 positions match TRBD1. The CDR3 length is 16 residues. Per the germline V gene, CDR1 is MGHRA and CDR2 is YSYEKL. V was pared by 0 bases and J by 5 bases, with 6 bases of the junction left unmatched. CDR3 sequence: CASSQDPGQGYQPQHF. Here the CDR3 DNA reads TGCGCCAGCAGCCAAGACCCAGGACAGGGCTATCAGCCCCAGCATTTT.

This clone was seen a handful of times. The rearrangement joins TRBV5-4 to TRBJ2-3; TRBD2 matches 10 bases. Germline V gene data show CDR1 as SGHNT and CDR2 as YYREEE (reference sequence). The V and J ends lost 4 bases and 5 bases, in that order; junction bases with no gene match: 22. This CDR3 contains 20 residues. The CDR3 bases are TGTGCCAGCAGCCTGGTTGGGGGTAGGTCTAGCGGGGGCGCCCGAGATACGCAGTATTTT. It codes for CASSLVGGRSSGGARDTQYF.

This sequence joins TRBV5-1 and TRBJ2-1; 8 nucleotides line up with TRBD1. The J segment lost 9 bases and the V segment lost 1 base, leaving 15 bases of the junction unmatched. Germline-derived CDR1 and CDR2 are SGHRS and YFSETQ. This CDR3 region has 17 residues. DNA for the CDR3: TGCGCCAGCAGCTTGAGGTCAGGGGGCAAGTATGCGGGTGAGCAGTTCTTC. Protein product: CASSLRSGGKYAGEQFF.

The rearrangement links TRBV7-9 to TRBJ2-5; perhaps TRBD1 as D (6 bases). The J call is uncertain, as TRBJ2-7 better fits the DNA end. Germline assignment: CDR1 SEHNR and CDR2 FQNEAQ (reference sequence). The CDR3 is 17 amino acids. The CDR3 bases are TGTGCCAGCAGCTCTAGGGCAAAACAGGGAGACTCCTACGAGCAGTACTTC. Its protein product is CASSSRAKQGDSYEQYF.

Only a few counts were recorded for this clone. V gene TRBV5-1 combines with J gene TRBJ1-1, with 8 nucleotides matching TRBD1. This CDR3 is built from 16 residues. Germline V CDR1 and CDR2: SGHRS, YFSETQ. V lost 1 base to trimming and J lost 4 bases; unmatched junction nucleotides: 9. The CDR3 loop is CASSLRAGGAGTEAFF. The CDR3 nucleotides read TGCGCCAGCAGCTTGAGGGCAGGGGGCGCGGGCACTGAAGCTTTCTTT.

V and J are TRBV18 and TRBJ1-4; 8 nucleotides line up with TRBD1. CDR3 length equals 14 residues. J gave up 12 bases and V 8 bases, and 14 bases lay outside the gene matches. Germline CDR1 is KGHSH and CDR2 is LQKENI. DNA for the CDR3: TGTGCCAGCGTACCGGGACAGGCCCATGAGGAACTGTTTTTT. This codes for CASVPGQAHEELFF.

V and J are TRBV14 and TRBJ2-5; D perhaps matches TRBD2 (6 bases). The CDR3 totals 14 residues. The V end lost 4 bases, the J end lost 5 bases, and 14 bases lay between the germline ends. Per the germline V gene, CDR1 is SGHDN and CDR2 is FVKESK. CDR3: CASSPKLASETQYF. The CDR3 DNA reads TGTGCCAGCAGCCCGAAGCTAGCGAGTGAGACCCAGTACTTC.

This chain connects TRBV10-2 to TRBJ2-7, with 11 bases matching TRBD2. V was pared by 0 bases and J by 0 bases, with 10 bases of the junction left unmatched. The CDR3 runs to 19 residues. Germline-derived CDR1 and CDR2 are WSHSY and SAAADI. As DNA, the CDR3 is TGCGCCAGCAGTGAGTCGACGAGACTAGCGGGGCCTAGCTCCTACGAGCAGTACTTC. Its translation is CASSESTRLAGPSSYEQYF.

The V gene is TRBV5-1, the J gene TRBJ2-1; weak D call: TRBD2 (7 bases). This CDR3 spans 14 amino acids. V lost 0 bases and J lost 4, with 8 bases in between. The germline V gene encodes CDR1 SGHRS and CDR2 YFSETQ. CDR3 amino acids: CASSLEGGYNEQFF. CDR3 in DNA: TGCGCCAGCAGCTTGGAGGGGGGGTACAATGAGCAGTTCTTC.

The genes are TRBV2 and TRBJ2-2, with D perhaps matching TRBD1 (6 bases). CDR1 and CDR2 (germline): SNHLY, FYNNEI. The CDR3 covers 14 residues. With 4 bases removed from V and 10 bases from J, the gap between germline ends came to 16 bases. In DNA, the CDR3 is TGTGCCAGCAGTGTCTCTAGGACAGCGGAGGAGCTGTTTTTT. Translation: CASSVSRTAEELFF.

The chain recombines TRBV10-2 with TRBJ2-1; TRBD2 matches 8 bases. Germline CDR1 and CDR2: WSHSY and SAAADI. V shed 6 bases and J 7 bases; nucleotides not matched to a gene: 11. The CDR3 is 15 amino acids. The CDR3 coding sequence is TGCGCCAGCAGCGGATTCGGGGGGGCCGGGAATGAGCAGTTCTTC. The encoded protein is CASSGFGGAGNEQFF.

The DNA for the CDR3 is TGTGCCAGCAGCCCCCGAGTAGCGGGAGAGTACAATGAGCAGTTCTTC. Protein sequence: CASSPRVAGEYNEQFF. The J gene is TRBJ2-1, the V gene TRBV11-3; 9 bases are shared with TRBD2. V dropped 5 bases and J dropped 4; count of bases not matched to a gene: 9. CDR3 length: 16 amino acids. Germline V gives CDR1 SGHNT, CDR2 YENEEA.

The chain joins TRBV7-6 to TRBJ2-7; 7 positions agree with TRBD1. Germline V gene data show CDR1 as SGHVS and CDR2 as FNYEAQ. CDR3 size: 15 residues. The J segment lost 4 bases and the V segment lost 5 bases, leaving 11 bases of the junction unmatched. The CDR3 loop is CASSRGTGVSYEQYF. For the CDR3, the DNA is TGTGCCAGCAGCCGGGGCACAGGGGTTAGTTACGAGCAGTACTTC.

Turning to this clone: Other DNA variants within this sample encode the same CDR3. The chain combines TRBV9 with TRBJ2-1; the D gene is possibly TRBD2 (7 bases). Germline V CDR1 and CDR2: SGDLS, YYNGEE. Deletions cut 2 bases from V and 1 base from J, with 13 bases between. CDR3 size: 16 residues. Here the CDR3 DNA reads TGTGCCAGCAGCGTCGGCGGGGGCTCGTCCTACAATGAGCAGTTCTTC. Translating it yields CASSVGGGSSYNEQFF.

The genes are TRBV11-2 and TRBJ2-7, with 8 bases matching TRBD2. The CDR3 spans 16 residues. V lost 0 bases and J lost 2; bases outside the gene matches: 6. CDR1 and CDR2 from the germline V gene are SGHAT and FQNNGV. This CDR3 reads CASSLDLSGGTYEQYF. The CDR3 DNA is TGTGCCAGCAGCTTAGATCTATCGGGAGGGACCTACGAGCAGTACTTC. The whole variable domain, remainder taken from reference TRBV11-2 and TRBJ2-7, is EAGVAQSPRYKIIEKRQSVAFWCNPISGHATLYWYQQILGQGPKLLIQFQNNGVVDDSQLPKDRFSAERLKGVDSTLKIQPAKLEDSAVYLCASSLDLSGGTYEQYFGPGTRLTVT.

The CDR3 loop reads CASRPGTGTYNEQFF. CDR3 bases: TGTGCCAGTAGACCCGGGACAGGAACCTACAATGAGCAGTTCTTC. This chain connects TRBV19 to TRBJ2-1, with 8 bases matching TRBD1. The germline gives CDR1 LNHDA, CDR2 SQIVND (reference sequence). V gave up 6 bases and J gave up 2 bases; unmatched junction bases: 6. This CDR3 has 15 amino acids.

This chain links TRBV5-4 with TRBJ1-2; D is possibly TRBD1 (6 bases). Per germline, CDR1 SGHNT and CDR2 YYREEE (reference sequence). The ends were cut back, 7 bases at V and 3 bases at J, with 13 bases in the middle. There are 13 residues in the CDR3. CDR3 residues: CASSQGIHYGYTF. CDR3 sequence (DNA): TGTGCCAGCTCGCAGGGGATTCACTATGGCTACACCTTC.

This clone was detected only a few times. V is TRBV6-1 and J is TRBJ2-4; 7 bases align to TRBD1. The CDR3 covers 18 residues. Trimming removed 0 bases from V and 1 base from J; junction bases left unmatched: 9. CDR1 is MNHNS and CDR2 is SASEGT in the germline V gene. CDR3 in DNA: TGTGCCAGCAGTGAAGCTGAGGGGGCCCCCGGGGCCAAAAACATTCAGTACTTC. Protein: CASSEAEGAPGAKNIQYF.

The chain combines TRBV10-2 with TRBJ1-2; tentative D call: TRBD1 (5 bases). This CDR3 is built from 13 residues. V was shortened by 3 bases and J by 4 bases, with 9 bases between the two germline ends. Looked up from germline, CDR1 is WSHSY and CDR2 is SAAADI. CDR3 DNA: TGCGCCAGCAGTGAAGACAGACCCTATGGCTACACCTTC. Amino acids: CASSEDRPYGYTF.

The chain employs TRBV5-1 and TRBJ2-5, with D tentatively TRBD1 (5 bases). Trimming shortened V by 3 bases and J by 2 bases, and 11 bases separated the two germline ends. The CDR3 has 14 amino acids. The germline V gene has CDR1 SGHRS and CDR2 YFSETQ. CDR3: CASSSRQQQETQYF. In DNA form, the CDR3 reads TGCGCCAGCAGCTCTAGACAGCAACAAGAGACCCAGTACTTC.

This clone turned up a few times. This chain joins TRBV7-9 and TRBJ1-4; D possibly corresponds to TRBD1 (5 bases). V lost 4 bases, J lost 1 base, and 13 bases lay in between. The CDR3 length is 16 residues. In germline, CDR1 is SEHNR, CDR2 FQNEAQ (reference sequence). CDR3 sequence: CASSSQAQLTNEKLFF. CDR3 bases: TGTGCCAGCAGCTCACAGGCCCAGTTAACTAATGAAAAACTGTTTTTT.

This sequence joins TRBV5-1 and TRBJ1-1; no clear D gene. V was shortened by 0 bases and J by 1 base, with 10 bases between the two germline ends. The germline gives CDR1 SGHRS, CDR2 YFSETQ. The CDR3 is made up of 15 amino acids. CDR3 sequence: CASSLGTGSNTEAFF. In DNA form, the CDR3 reads TGCGCCAGCAGCTTGGGAACGGGGTCGAACACTGAAGCTTTCTTT.

This chain connects TRBV18 to TRBJ1-1; 7 bases line up with TRBD1. Germline V CDR1 and CDR2: KGHSH, LQKENI. CDR3 length: 15 amino acids. Trimming removed 6 bases from V and 0 bases from J; junction bases left unmatched: 7. CDR3 nucleotide sequence: TGTGCCAGCTCCACGGACAGGCTAATGAACACTGAAGCTTTCTTT. Translated: CASSTDRLMNTEAFF.

The gene calls are TRBV18 and TRBJ1-2, with 8 bases that match TRBD1. The CDR3 runs to 15 residues. V gave up 3 bases and J gave up 5 bases; unmatched junction bases: 8. Germline CDR1 is KGHSH and CDR2 is LQKENI. CDR3 sequence: CASSPLQGAQYGYTF. The CDR3 DNA reads TGTGCCAGCTCACCTCTCCAGGGGGCCCAATATGGCTACACCTTC.

The gene calls are TRBV5-4 and TRBJ2-1; 7 nucleotides line up with TRBD2. J lost 7 bases, V lost 3 bases, and 1 base had no gene match. Per germline, CDR1 SGHNT and CDR2 YYREEE (reference sequence). The CDR3 has 12 amino acids. In nucleotides, the CDR3 is TGTGCCAGCAGCTGGGGGGGGAATGAGCAGTTCTTC. Amino acid sequence: CASSWGGNEQFF.

This chain joins TRBV4-1 and TRBJ2-6; 10 nucleotides line up with TRBD1. The junction had 6 bases not matched to a gene; V was cut back by 2 bases and J by 2 bases. CDR1 MGHRA and CDR2 YSYEKL come from the germline V gene. The CDR3 runs to 18 residues. CDR3 loop: CASSQHYGTGAGANVLTF. CDR3 in DNA: TGCGCCAGCAGCCAACACTATGGGACAGGGGCTGGGGCCAACGTCCTGACTTTC.